Listed here are 8 T cell receptor beta chains from one sample, sequenced in a study of shared T cell receptors in the human thymus. Sequenced by immunoSEQ multiplex PCR; TCRdb stores in-frame clones only, minus some. The sample carries around 340,000 clones, 95% recorded once. Sequenced: thymocytes. These receptors were collected from a human donor.

The chain employs TRBV5-1 and TRBJ2-3; 9 nucleotides line up with TRBD1. The CDR3 spans 15 residues. V gave up 5 bases and J gave up 1 base; unmatched junction bases: 5. Per germline, CDR1 SGHRS and CDR2 YFSETQ. The CDR3 coding sequence is TGCGCCAGCAGGGGGGACAGGGTCGGCACAGATACGCAGTATTTT. It codes for CASRGDRVGTDTQYF.

The rearrangement links TRBV7-3 to TRBJ2-7; 9 bases align to TRBD2. Germline V gives CDR1 SGHTA, CDR2 FQGTGA. The CDR3 runs to 16 residues. V lost 6 bases to trimming and J lost 2 bases; unmatched junction nucleotides: 11. Written as DNA, the CDR3 is TGTGCCAGCAGGAATCTTCCTAGCGGGGATACCTACGAGCAGTACTTC. Protein: CASRNLPSGDTYEQYF. Full variable domain (outside the CDR3, taken from reference TRBV7-3 and TRBJ2-7): GAGVSQTPSNKVTEKGKYVELRCDPISGHTALYWYRQSLGQGPEFLIYFQGTGAADDSGLPNDRFFAVRPEGSVSTLKIQRTERGDSAVYLCASRNLPSGDTYEQYFGPGTRLTVT.

The J gene is TRBJ2-7, the V gene TRBV28, with 16 nucleotides matching TRBD2. CDR1 MDHEN and CDR2 SYDVKM come from the germline V gene. V was clipped by 3 bases and J by 2 bases; unmatched bases: 7. The CDR3 spans 18 residues. The CDR3 DNA is TGTGCCAGCAGTTTTCCCGGGACTAGCGGGAGGGCCGCCTACGAGCAGTACTTC. It encodes CASSFPGTSGRAAYEQYF.

The chain employs TRBV18 and TRBJ2-7; 11 bases fit TRBD1. Germline CDR1 is KGHSH and CDR2 is LQKENI. This CDR3 is built from 15 residues. Germline trimming cut 2 bases from V and 5 bases from J; bases unmatched to any gene: 5. CDR3 amino acids: CASSPGTGGNDEQYF. The CDR3 DNA reads as TGTGCCAGCTCACCAGGGACAGGGGGTAACGACGAGCAGTACTTC.

V and J are TRBV11-2 and TRBJ1-1, with unresolved D. The germline V and J ends were trimmed by 3 bases and 0 bases, with 11 bases remaining between them. CDR3 size: 15 residues. Germline CDR1 reads SGHAT; CDR2 reads FQNNGV. This CDR3 is CASSLVNSMNTEAFF. CDR3 sequence (DNA): TGTGCCAGCAGCTTGGTAAACAGTATGAACACTGAAGCTTTCTTT.

This CDR3 reads CASSLMNHPGLAGGFLAKNIQYF. DNA for the CDR3: TGTGCCAGCAGCCTAATGAATCACCCGGGACTAGCGGGAGGGTTCTTAGCCAAAAACATTCAGTACTTC. The chain has TRBV7-3 and TRBJ2-4; 16 bases agree with TRBD2. V dropped 5 bases and J dropped 0; count of bases not matched to a gene: 19. Germline values: CDR1 SGHTA, CDR2 FQGTGA. This CDR3 comprises 23 residues.

This chain uses TRBV14 with TRBJ1-4; TRBD1 might be the D (6 bases). The ends were cut back, 4 bases at V and 5 bases at J, with 17 bases in the middle. Germline V gene sequence: CDR1 SGHDN, CDR2 FVKESK. The CDR3 extends over 16 amino acids. CDR3 DNA: TGTGCCAGCAGCCCGCTGGGTAGGGGGGGGAATGAAAAACTGTTTTTT. Its protein product is CASSPLGRGGNEKLFF.

This chain connects TRBV5-6 to TRBJ1-2, with D unresolved. The V end lost 0 bases, the J end lost 4 bases, and 13 bases lay between the germline ends. The CDR3 length is 15 residues. Per germline, CDR1 SGHDT and CDR2 YYEEEE. CDR3 coding DNA: TGTGCCAGCAGCTTGGAAGTTAAGGGTTCCTATGGCTACACCTTC. Amino acids: CASSLEVKGSYGYTF.